The 13 T cell receptor beta chains given below trace back to one sample, sequenced in a study of blood T cells in healthy people across ages. Together with a sample-barcoded 5' primer, a J-beta primer mix was included in a second PCR lasting roughly 6 to 12 cycles. TCRdb reanalysed the 5' RACE reads using MiXCR and keeps one entry per CDR3 protein. The sample contains fewer than 1,200,000 distinct CDR3 sequences, approximately 25% of which appear only once. This sample was shared with a second study, whose subject was T cells of mothers and their children.

Sequenced: blood. Receptor source: a girl aged 2-10 years in good health.

The chain recombines TRBV14 with TRBJ2-7; TRBD1 might be the D (5 bases). From germline, CDR1 is SGHDN and CDR2 FVKESK. The CDR3 is 13 amino acids. With 4 bases removed from V and 4 bases from J, the gap between germline ends came to 11 bases. CDR3 nucleotide sequence: TGTGCCAGCAGCCGTAGACAGACGTACGAGCAGTACTTC. Translating gives CASSRRQTYEQYF.

This chain uses TRBV18 with TRBJ2-5; D ambiguous. The germline V gene has CDR1 KGHSH and CDR2 LQKENI. This CDR3 has 13 amino acids. V was trimmed by 0 bases and J by 5 bases, leaving 7 bases between them. The CDR3: CASSPPESETQYF. The CDR3 DNA reads as TGTGCCAGCTCACCACCGGAATCGGAGACCCAGTACTTC.

V usage is TRBV7-9 and J usage is TRBJ2-7, with D unresolved. V was trimmed by 5 bases and J by 5 bases, leaving 16 bases between them. Germline lookup yields CDR1 SEHNR and CDR2 FQNEAQ (reference sequence). CDR3 length: 14 residues. CDR3 sequence: CASSPRASKNEQYF. Written as DNA, the CDR3 is TGTGCCAGCAGCCCCCGAGCAAGCAAAAACGAGCAGTACTTC.

This clonotype was observed a handful of times. The gene calls are TRBV6-1 and TRBJ1-3, with D perhaps TRBD1 (6 bases). Germline V gene data show CDR1 as MNHNS and CDR2 as SASEGT. V was clipped by 5 bases and J by 4 bases, with 18 bases between them. The CDR3 covers 16 residues. The CDR3 loop reads CASSNPTGIGGNTIYF. CDR3 nucleotides: TGTGCCAGCAGTAACCCTACAGGGATCGGGGGAAACACCATATATTTT.

V usage is TRBV29-1 and J usage is TRBJ2-5, with a weak D call TRBD1 (6 bases). CDR1 and CDR2 from the germline V gene are SQVTM and ANQGSEA. The CDR3 loop spans 13 amino acids. V lost 6 bases and J lost 5, with 16 bases in between. For the CDR3, the DNA is TGCAGCGTCGTGACAGGTGGGGGCGAGACCCAGTACTTC. It is translated as CSVVTGGGETQYF.

This clonotype was counted a few times. This chain links TRBV7-6 with TRBJ2-3; TRBD2 might be the D (6 bases). The V end was cut by 3 bases, the J end by 0 bases, with 13 bases between. Germline V gene lookup returns CDR1 SGHVS and CDR2 FNYEAQ. CDR3 length: 16 residues. The CDR3 is CASSLGGGISTDTQYF. As DNA, the CDR3 is TGTGCCAGCAGCTTGGGCGGCGGGATTAGCACAGATACGCAGTATTTT.

The chain links TRBV9 to TRBJ2-3; possible D gene TRBD2, 5 bases. This CDR3 has 14 residues. V lost 4 bases, J lost 6 bases, and 15 bases lay in between. CDR1 SGDLS and CDR2 YYNGEE come from the germline V gene. The CDR3 region is CASSSGGSGDTQYF. In DNA form, the CDR3 reads TGTGCCAGCAGCTCGGGCGGGTCTGGGGATACGCAGTATTTT.

This CDR3 reads CASSLTVNLGYTF. CDR3 bases: TGTGCCAGCAGCTTAACAGTGAATCTTGGCTACACCTTC. V and J are TRBV7-9 and TRBJ1-2; D uncertain. Trimming pared 2 bases from V and 7 bases from J, leaving 11 bases between. Germline CDR1 is SEHNR and CDR2 is FQNEAQ (reference sequence). The CDR3 is made up of 13 amino acids.

As to this clonotype: A junction boundary mismatches the germline segment, possibly from a read error. The J gene is TRBJ2-5, the V gene TRBV7-2, with 7 bases identical to TRBD2. CDR1 and CDR2 from the germline V gene are SGHTA and FQGNSA. The CDR3 runs 14 residues. The CDR3 reads CAGSSRTSRETQYF. The CDR3 DNA is TGTGCCGGCAGCTCCCGGACTAGTCGGGAGACCCAGTACTTC.

This clonotype was counted only a few times. V and J are TRBV7-9 and TRBJ1-4; tentatively, D is TRBD1 (5 bases). Germline lookup yields CDR1 SEHNR and CDR2 FQNEAQ (reference sequence). Trimming stripped 5 bases from V and 15 bases from J, with 16 bases between. The CDR3 runs 12 residues. CDR3 region: CASSDQGARLFF. CDR3 DNA sequence: TGTGCCAGCAGCGATCAGGGAGCTAGGTTGTTTTTT.

V and J are TRBV20-1 and TRBJ2-7; no reliable D call. The CDR3 runs to 12 residues. V lost 6 bases and J lost 2, with 11 bases in between. Germline CDR1 DFQATT, CDR2 SNEGSKA (reference sequence). The CDR3 nucleotides read TGCAGTGCAACGGGTACGGCCTACGAGCAGTACTTC. Protein product: CSATGTAYEQYF.

This clonotype was seen a few times. The rearrangement uses TRBV25-1 and TRBJ1-5; 7 positions match TRBD1. Trimming removed 4 bases from V and 5 bases from J; junction bases left unmatched: 11. CDR3 length: 16 residues. Germline-derived CDR1 and CDR2 are MGHDK and SYGVNS. The CDR3 is CASSGGTDEVYQPQHF. The CDR3 DNA reads as TGTGCCAGCAGTGGCGGGACAGATGAAGTTTATCAGCCCCAGCATTTT.

This clonotype was seen only a few times. The chain recombines TRBV29-1 with TRBJ1-4; 7 nucleotides agree with TRBD1. The germline V gene encodes CDR1 SQVTM and CDR2 ANQGSEA. The ends lost 5 bases at V and 3 bases at J; junction bases unmatched: 3. CDR3 length: 13 residues. The CDR3 DNA reads TGCAGCGTTTTCAGGGGGGCTAATGAAAAACTGTTTTTT. Its protein product is CSVFRGANEKLFF.